One and the same sample provided the 25 T cell receptor beta chains below, sequenced in a study of CD8 T cells in Susac syndrome. Random hexamers were used to reverse transcribe an amount of about 0.45 to 1 ug RNA. TCRdb reanalysed the immunoSEQ multiplex PCR reads using MiXCR and keeps one entry per CDR3 protein. Of fewer than 350,000 distinct CDR3 sequences listed, about nine tenths are singletons. Sequenced input: CD8+ T cells from PBMCs. The receptors were gathered from a human donor with multiple sclerosis.

The CDR3 is CASSIGTVGYTF. The CDR3 DNA is TGTGCCAGTAGTATAGGGACAGTCGGCTACACCTTC. The chain uses TRBV19 and TRBJ1-2; D is possibly TRBD1 (6 bases). Trimming pared 1 base from V and 8 bases from J, leaving 8 bases between. The CDR3 has 12 residues. Germline CDR1 and CDR2: LNHDA and SQIVND (reference sequence).

This rearrangement joins TRBV28 to TRBJ1-1; weak D call: TRBD1 (6 bases). The V and J ends lost 5 bases and 4 bases respectively, with 14 bases between them. Germline V CDR1 and CDR2: MDHEN, SYDVKM. There are 14 residues in the CDR3. The CDR3: CASSVYREGTEAFF. The CDR3 bases are TGTGCCAGCAGTGTGTACAGGGAGGGCACTGAAGCTTTCTTT.

CDR3 nucleotide sequence: TGTGCCACCGCGTCGGGAGAAGAGAACATTCAGTACTTC. Amino acids: CATASGEENIQYF. The rearrangement joins TRBV10-3 to TRBJ2-4; TRBD2 is a possible D gene (6 bases). V lost 10 bases to trimming and J lost 7 bases, with 17 bases between them. The germline V gene encodes CDR1 ENHRY and CDR2 SYGVKD. The length of the CDR3 is 13 residues.

The chain uses TRBV10-3 and TRBJ2-7; 7 positions match TRBD1. This CDR3 is built from 16 residues. Germline assignment: CDR1 ENHRY and CDR2 SYGVKD. Germline trimming cut 0 bases from V and 0 bases from J; bases unmatched to any gene: 5. DNA for the CDR3: TGTGCCATCAGTGAGTCGACGGCAGGGGGCTCCTACGAGCAGTACTTC. Protein: CAISESTAGGSYEQYF.

The chain recombines TRBV5-1 with TRBJ2-7; D not resolved. The V gene's germline CDR1 is SGHRS and CDR2 YFSETQ. The CDR3 is 15 amino acids. Trimming stripped 0 bases from V and 3 bases from J, with 13 bases between. In DNA, the CDR3 is TGCGCCAGCAGCTTGGCTGCAGGAGTATACTACGAGCAGTACTTC. Translation: CASSLAAGVYYEQYF.

V gene TRBV6-6 combines with J gene TRBJ2-7; 11 bases map to TRBD2. The CDR3 consists of 16 residues. V dropped 5 bases and J dropped 2; count of bases not matched to a gene: 8. Germline V CDR1 and CDR2: MNHNY, SVGAGI (reference sequence). The DNA for the CDR3 is TGTGCCAGCAGTCAGCCTAGCGGGGGGTCCCCCTACGAGCAGTACTTC. Encoded protein: CASSQPSGGSPYEQYF.

This chain connects TRBV27 to TRBJ2-1, with TRBD2 as a possible D gene (6 bases). The ends were cut back, 4 bases at V and 6 bases at J, with 13 bases in the middle. This CDR3 has 14 residues. CDR1 is MNHEY, CDR2 SMNVEV, per germline (reference sequence). The chain's CDR3 is CASSWGRLGNEQFF. The CDR3 region has the DNA TGTGCCAGCAGTTGGGGACGACTAGGCAATGAGCAGTTCTTC.

This clonotype has just one count. Relative to the germline gene, one junction end is altered; a read error may explain this. The chain uses TRBV28 and TRBJ2-7, with D unresolved. CDR1 MDHEN and CDR2 SYDVKM come from the germline V gene. This CDR3 is 14 amino acids long. The CDR3 DNA is TGTACCAGCAGTTTAACCCATCTCCCCTACGAGCAGTACTTC. It specifies CTSSLTHLPYEQYF.

The chain recombines TRBV20-1 with TRBJ2-7, with D possibly being TRBD1 or TRBD2 (6 bases each). V was shortened by 4 bases and J by 3 bases, with 13 bases between the two germline ends. This CDR3 is built from 13 residues. Germline V gene sequence: CDR1 DFQATT, CDR2 SNEGSKA (reference sequence). The CDR3 DNA is TGCAGTGCTAATAGGGGGGATTTCTACGAGCAGTACTTC. Protein product: CSANRGDFYEQYF.

This chain links TRBV30 with TRBJ2-7; 10 positions match TRBD1. The CDR3 covers 15 residues. CDR1 and CDR2 (germline): GTSNPN, SVGIG (reference sequence). The junction had 2 bases not matched to a gene; V was cut back by 0 bases and J by 0 bases. In nucleotides, the CDR3 is TGTGCCTGGAGTGTGGGACAGGGGAACTCCTACGAGCAGTACTTC. Its protein is CAWSVGQGNSYEQYF.

The V call is TRBV11-2, the J call TRBJ2-3, with 8 bases fitting TRBD1. Germline V gene lookup returns CDR1 SGHAT and CDR2 FQNNGV. The junction had 13 bases not matched to a gene; V was cut back by 5 bases and J by 6 bases. The CDR3 extends over 16 amino acids. CDR3 nucleotide sequence: TGTGCCAGCAGCCCGGGGACAGGTTCGATGGTGGATACGCAGTATTTT. Its protein is CASSPGTGSMVDTQYF.

The gene calls are TRBV7-8 and TRBJ2-1; 8 nucleotides align to TRBD2. Germline CDR1 reads SGHVS; CDR2 reads FQNEAQ. J lost 10 bases, V lost 1 base, and 15 bases had no gene match. This CDR3 is 17 amino acids long. CDR3 DNA: TGTGCCAGCAGCTTAGTTCCGGCGGGGGGATTCCCCGGGGAGCAGTTCTTC. This codes for CASSLVPAGGFPGEQFF.

The chain couples TRBV9 to TRBJ1-4; TRBD1 might be the D (6 bases). The CDR3 has 14 amino acids. CDR1 SGDLS and CDR2 YYNGEE come from the germline V gene. Trimming removed 2 bases at V and 5 bases at J, with 10 bases between. The CDR3: CASSVTGQNEKLFF. CDR3 sequence (DNA): TGTGCCAGCAGCGTCACAGGGCAGAATGAAAAACTGTTTTTT.

The chain employs TRBV15 and TRBJ2-1, with TRBD2 matching 7 bases. V dropped 1 base and J dropped 2; count of bases not matched to a gene: 5. Germline CDR1 is LNHNV and CDR2 is YYDKDF (reference sequence). This CDR3 has 16 amino acids. In DNA form, the CDR3 reads TGTGCCACCAGCAGAGGAGGGAGGGAACCCTACAATGAGCAGTTCTTC. The encoded protein is CATSRGGREPYNEQFF.

The chain links TRBV5-6 to TRBJ2-1; 9 positions agree with TRBD2. This CDR3 region has 18 residues. The germline CDR1 and CDR2 sequences are SGHDT and YYEEEE. Germline trimming cut 0 bases from V and 4 bases from J; bases unmatched to any gene: 11. The CDR3 nucleotides read TGTGCCAGCAGCTTGGGGCCCCTCGTAGCGGGAGTTTACAATGAGCAGTTCTTC. Residues: CASSLGPLVAGVYNEQFF.

V gene TRBV4-3 combines with J gene TRBJ2-5; no firm D call. Trimming stripped 4 bases from V and 5 bases from J, with 11 bases between. The CDR3 extends over 13 amino acids. The V gene's germline CDR1 is LGHNA and CDR2 YSLEER. CDR3 sequence reads: CASSLWPWETQYF. The CDR3, as DNA: TGCGCCAGCAGCCTATGGCCCTGGGAGACCCAGTACTTC.

The J gene is TRBJ2-3, the V gene TRBV27; TRBD2 agrees at 9 bases. Trimming cost V 2 bases and J 2 bases; bases outside gene matches: 5. Germline assignment: CDR1 MNHEY and CDR2 SMNVEV (reference sequence). This CDR3 region has 16 residues. This chain's CDR3 is CASSLRLAGDTDTQYF. The CDR3 DNA reads TGTGCCAGCAGTTTAAGGTTAGCGGGAGACACAGATACGCAGTATTTT.

The chain employs TRBV15 and TRBJ2-1; TRBD2 aligns across 7 bases. CDR3 size: 14 residues. V trimming: 5 bases; J trimming: 6 bases; junction bases outside the gene matches: 7. Germline CDR1 is LNHNV and CDR2 is YYDKDF (reference sequence). CDR3 loop: CATSPGGGFNEQFF. CDR3 DNA sequence: TGTGCCACCAGCCCTGGCGGGGGTTTCAATGAGCAGTTCTTC.

This clonotype was counted once. This chain links TRBV4-1 with TRBJ2-3; 14 positions agree with TRBD2. Germline V gives CDR1 MGHRA, CDR2 YSYEKL. The CDR3 is made up of 19 amino acids. Trimming took 1 base from V and 5 from J; bases not matched to a gene: 11. CDR3 DNA sequence: TGCGCCAGCAGCCAAGGGCTGATGGGACTAGCGGGGGAGGAAGATACGCAGTATTTT. Protein: CASSQGLMGLAGEEDTQYF.

The CDR3 bases are TGTGCCAGCAGCAAAGGGGGGTCCACGGCGGGGGCCCAGTACTTC. Protein sequence: CASSKGGSTAGAQYF. The rearrangement uses TRBV21-1 and TRBJ2-5; the D segment call TRBD1 is taken from the table without a DNA check. TRBV21-1 is a pseudogene locus. The CDR3 has 15 amino acids.

The chain has TRBV12-3 or TRBV12-4 and TRBJ2-1, with TRBD2 matching over 9 bases. J lost 8 bases, V lost 2 bases, and 16 bases had no gene match. The CDR3 runs 18 residues. CDR3 DNA sequence: TGTGCCAGCAGTTTAATCTCGGTTATGGCGGGAGGGCCCTATGAGCAGTTCTTC. It yields the protein CASSLISVMAGGPYEQFF.

The CDR3 DNA reads as TGCGCCAGCAGTGGCACGGCGGGGGGATACGAGCAGTACTTC. Protein: CASSGTAGGYEQYF. The rearrangement uses TRBV10-2 and TRBJ2-7; 8 positions match TRBD2. The CDR3 totals 14 residues. Per germline, CDR1 WSHSY and CDR2 SAAADI. V was clipped by 4 bases and J by 4 bases; unmatched bases: 6.

The rearrangement joins TRBV20-1 to TRBJ2-7, with D hard to call. The ends were cut back, 6 bases at V and 5 bases at J, with 8 bases in the middle. This CDR3 is 10 amino acids long. Germline CDR1 DFQATT, CDR2 SNEGSKA (reference sequence). The CDR3 is CSATVNEQYF. As DNA, the CDR3 is TGCAGTGCAACTGTGAACGAGCAGTACTTC.

J is TRBJ2-7 and V is TRBV27; D may be TRBD2 (5 bases). V shed 0 bases and J shed 0 bases, with 12 bases lying between them. The CDR3 extends over 16 amino acids. From germline, CDR1 is MNHEY and CDR2 SMNVEV (reference sequence). This chain's CDR3 is CASSLSEGSRSYEQYF. The CDR3 nucleotides read TGTGCCAGCAGTTTATCGGAAGGGAGTCGCTCCTACGAGCAGTACTTC.

In its sample, this clonotype was seen once. The J gene is TRBJ1-5, the V gene TRBV6-5; no firm D call. CDR1 and CDR2 from the germline V gene are MNHEY and SVGAGI. V lost 6 bases and J lost 8, with 8 bases in between. CDR3 length: 11 amino acids. In nucleotides, the CDR3 is TGTGCCAGCAGCCCTTTTGAGCCCCAGCATTTT. This codes for CASSPFEPQHF.